The TCR beta chain under discussion was sequenced for a study of T cell repertoires in cytomegalovirus infection. Study-wide context: CMV epitopes used comprised recently identified HLA-C-restricted ones and well-studied HLA-B-restricted ones. Evidence of both CMV infection and a matching HLA type came from public TCR beta signatures.

Notes on this clonotype: Its matching antigen is unknown.

One entry per CDR3 protein results from TCRdb running MiXCR on the reads. The table shows approximately 310,000 distinct CDR3 sequences, with just under 25% occurring only once. Findings and caveats of the study: The study identified carriers of CMV plus the relevant HLA from cumulative public TCR beta family frequency.

Sequencing was performed on cultured PBMCs, taken from culture after CMV antigen stimulation. This TCR was recovered from a human donor in good health (CMV status not recorded). Some clones in this sample may be carry-over from other donors' samples.

The CDR3 sequence: CASSFLTGGGTEAFF. The DNA of the CDR3 is TGTGCCAGCAGCTTTCTCACCGGGGGCGGAACTGAAGCTTTCTTT. The chain couples TRBV5-6 to TRBJ1-1, with D perhaps TRBD1 (6 bases). CDR1 SGHDT and CDR2 YYEEEE come from the germline V gene. Trimming took 2 bases from V and 5 from J, leaving 16 bases between them. The CDR3 runs to 15 residues. The whole variable domain, remainder taken from reference TRBV5-6 and TRBJ1-1, is DAGVTQSPTHLIKTRGQQVTLRCSPKSGHDTVSWYQQALGQGPQFIFQYYEEEERQRGNFPDRFSGHQFPNYSSELNVNALLLGDSALYLCASSFLTGGGTEAFFGQGTRLTVV.